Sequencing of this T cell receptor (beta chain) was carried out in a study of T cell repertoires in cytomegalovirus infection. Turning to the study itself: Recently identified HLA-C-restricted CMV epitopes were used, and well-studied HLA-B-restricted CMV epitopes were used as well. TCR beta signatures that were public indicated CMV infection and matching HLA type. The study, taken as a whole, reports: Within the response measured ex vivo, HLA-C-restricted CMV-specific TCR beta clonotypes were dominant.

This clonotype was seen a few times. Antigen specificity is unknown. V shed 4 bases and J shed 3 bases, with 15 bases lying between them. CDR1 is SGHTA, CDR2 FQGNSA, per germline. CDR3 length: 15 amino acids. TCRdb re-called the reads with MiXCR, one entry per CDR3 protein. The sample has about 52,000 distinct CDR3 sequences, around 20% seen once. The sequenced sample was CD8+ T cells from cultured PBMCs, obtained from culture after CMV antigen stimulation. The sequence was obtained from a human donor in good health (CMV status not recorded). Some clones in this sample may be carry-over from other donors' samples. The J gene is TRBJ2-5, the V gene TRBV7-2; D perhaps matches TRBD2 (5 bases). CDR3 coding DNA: TGTGCCAGCAGCTCTCACCGGGAAGCTAAAGAGACCCAGTACTTC. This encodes CASSSHREAKETQYF.